This T cell receptor beta chain was identified in a study of regulatory T cells in long-lasting Graves disease. The V gene end was trimmed by 3 bases and the J gene end by 2 bases; junction bases not matched to a gene: 11. There are 20 residues in the CDR3. Germline assignment: CDR1 SGHRS and CDR2 YFSETQ. This sample's time point: persistent/refractory GD, antithyroid drugs over 5 years with positive TRAb. With RNA extracted from PBMCs as input, the TCR library was made. The authors built TCR beta libraries using iRepertoire HTBI primers and Arm-PCR of CDR3 regions. TCRdb redid the calling of the multiplex PCR reads with MiXCR, one entry per CDR3 protein. The table lists 400,000 to 500,000 distinct CDR3 sequences, roughly 21% of them singletons.

This chain joins TRBV5-1 and TRBJ2-2, with 15 bases identical to TRBD2. The sequence came from a female donor with Graves disease. Specimen: peripheral blood mononuclear cells (PBMCs), collected when the disease was refractory, from a patient treated with antithyroid drugs. CDR3 sequence (DNA): TGCGCCAGCAGCTACCGGGGACTAGCGGGAGGAATGGGCAACACCGGGGAGCTGTTTTTT. Translated: CASSYRGLAGGMGNTGELFF.